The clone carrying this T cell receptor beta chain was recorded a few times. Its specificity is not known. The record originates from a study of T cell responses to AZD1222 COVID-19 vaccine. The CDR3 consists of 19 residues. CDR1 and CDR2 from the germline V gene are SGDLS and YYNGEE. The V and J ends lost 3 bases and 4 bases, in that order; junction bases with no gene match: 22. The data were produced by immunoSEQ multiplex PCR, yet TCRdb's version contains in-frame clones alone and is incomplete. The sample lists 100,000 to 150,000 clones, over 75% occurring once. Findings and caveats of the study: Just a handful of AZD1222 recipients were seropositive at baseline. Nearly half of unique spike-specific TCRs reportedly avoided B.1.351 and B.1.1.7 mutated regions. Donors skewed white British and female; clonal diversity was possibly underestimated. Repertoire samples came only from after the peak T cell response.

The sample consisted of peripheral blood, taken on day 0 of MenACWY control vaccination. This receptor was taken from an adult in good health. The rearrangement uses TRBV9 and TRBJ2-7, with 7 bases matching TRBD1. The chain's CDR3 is CASSGGQAVELAHPYEQYF. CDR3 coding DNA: TGTGCCAGCAGCGGCGGACAGGCCGTCGAGCTAGCCCACCCTTACGAGCAGTACTTC.